Listed below are T cell receptor beta chains from one sample, sequenced in a study of T cell repertoires in cytomegalovirus infection. No antigen has been identified for these receptors. TCRdb recomputed calls from the reads with MiXCR, one row per CDR3 protein. This sample has nearly 700,000 distinct CDR3 sequences, with roughly 33% found just once. The sequencing here drew on cultured PBMCs, taken from culture after CMV antigen stimulation. Receptors were obtained from a human donor in good health (CMV status not recorded). Some clones in this sample may be carry-over from other donors' samples. Both conserved end residues are part of each CDR3. Each record gives: V gene, J gene, D gene, clone size, CDR3 length, CDR3 DNA, CDR3 protein. D genes are given only for firm matches. Clone size, where shown, is once, few, many, or a class for clones that have expanded.

TRBV7-2,TRBJ1-1,TRBD1,many,14,TGTGCCAGCAGCTTGCGAGACAGGGCGGGGAGGGCTTTCTTT,CASSLRDRAGRAFF
TRBV7-9,TRBJ2-3,TRBD2,NA,15,TGTGCCAGCAGCCCAGGCGGGAGGGTCACAGATACGCAGTATTTT,CASSPGGRVTDTQYF
TRBV12-3/TRBV12-4,TRBJ1-1,TRBD1,many,12,TGTGCCAGCAGGGGGACAGGAGGGCGAGCTTTCTTT,CASRGTGGRAFF
TRBV7-6,TRBJ2-1,NA,NA,14,TGTGCCAGCAGCTTAGTTCAGCTATACAATGAGCAGTTCTTC,CASSLVQLYNEQFF
TRBV12-3/TRBV12-4,TRBJ1-4,TRBD1,NA,14,TGTGCCAGCAGCTTTGACAGGGGGCGAGGGAAACTGTTTTTT,CASSFDRGRGKLFF
TRBV29-1,TRBJ1-1,NA,NA,14,TGCAGCGTTGCGCCGGGGCAGGGGAACACTGAAGCTTTCTTT,CSVAPGQGNTEAFF
TRBV6-6,TRBJ1-1,TRBD1,few,13,TGTGCCACCTCGGACAGGGCGAACACTGAAGCTTTCTTT,CATSDRANTEAFF
TRBV20-1,TRBJ2-1,TRBD2,NA,16,TGCAGTGCTAGGGCGTTCGGGCGGGAGGCGGGGTATGAGCAGTTCTTC,CSARAFGREAGYEQFF
TRBV6-5,TRBJ1-3,NA,NA,16,TGTGCCAGCAGTCCGAAAGACCGATACTCTGGAAACACCATATATTTT,CASSPKDRYSGNTIYF
TRBV7-9,TRBJ1-1,NA,NA,15,TGTGCCAGCAGCTTGCACAGGGTTGGGGGCACTGAAGCTTTCTTT,CASSLHRVGGTEAFF
TRBV7-2,TRBJ2-5,NA,NA,14,TGTGCCAGCAGCCCGGGGTCCGGGACTGAGACCCAGTACTTC,CASSPGSGTETQYF
TRBV7-2,TRBJ1-3,NA,NA,14,TGTGCCAGCAGCTCCTTAAGCTCTGGAAACACCATATATTTT,CASSSLSSGNTIYF
TRBV7-4,TRBJ2-1,NA,few,18,TGTGCCAGCAGCTCCGGTGGGAAAACAGCGGGCACCTACAATGAGCAGTTCTTC,CASSSGGKTAGTYNEQFF
TRBV2,TRBJ2-3,NA,few,15,TGTGCCAGCACCGACCTCCGTCTTAGCACAGATACGCAGTATTTT,CASTDLRLSTDTQYF
TRBV11-2,TRBJ2-7,TRBD2,NA,20,TGTGCCAGCAGCTTACGTAGCGGGAGGGCCCCAATCCCCACAATTTACGAGCAGTACTTC,CASSLRSGRAPIPTIYEQYF
TRBV19,TRBJ2-1,NA,few,17,TGTGCCAGTACCAACCTTCCGGGGGTTAGCTCCTACAATGAGCAGTTCTTC,CASTNLPGVSSYNEQFF
TRBV10-3,TRBJ2-5,NA,NA,11,TGTGCCATTGGGACGCAAGAGACCCAGTACTTC,CAIGTQETQYF
TRBV7-2,TRBJ1-3,NA,many,13,TGTGCCAGCAGACAGGATGCGGGAAACACCATATATTTT,CASRQDAGNTIYF
TRBV7-2,TRBJ2-1,NA,NA,12,TGTGCCAGCAGCTTAGCCGTAGGTGAGCAGTTATTC,CASSLAVGEQLF
TRBV28,TRBJ2-1,TRBD2,NA,17,TGTGCCAGCAGTCAAGGGACTAGCGGGGCGGGGGGCGATGAGCAGTTCTTC,CASSQGTSGAGGDEQFF
TRBV10-3,TRBJ2-1,TRBD1,NA,12,TGTGCCATGGCCGGGACAGGGAATGAGCAGTTCTTC,CAMAGTGNEQFF
TRBV15,TRBJ2-1,NA,NA,16,TGTGCCACCAGCAGAGGGGGGGGACAGTCCATCAATGAGCAGTTCTTC,CATSRGGGQSINEQFF
TRBV6-1,TRBJ2-7,TRBD1,NA,15,TGTGCCAGCACTCCGATAGGGGGACAGGGGGTCGAGCAGTACTTC,CASTPIGGQGVEQYF